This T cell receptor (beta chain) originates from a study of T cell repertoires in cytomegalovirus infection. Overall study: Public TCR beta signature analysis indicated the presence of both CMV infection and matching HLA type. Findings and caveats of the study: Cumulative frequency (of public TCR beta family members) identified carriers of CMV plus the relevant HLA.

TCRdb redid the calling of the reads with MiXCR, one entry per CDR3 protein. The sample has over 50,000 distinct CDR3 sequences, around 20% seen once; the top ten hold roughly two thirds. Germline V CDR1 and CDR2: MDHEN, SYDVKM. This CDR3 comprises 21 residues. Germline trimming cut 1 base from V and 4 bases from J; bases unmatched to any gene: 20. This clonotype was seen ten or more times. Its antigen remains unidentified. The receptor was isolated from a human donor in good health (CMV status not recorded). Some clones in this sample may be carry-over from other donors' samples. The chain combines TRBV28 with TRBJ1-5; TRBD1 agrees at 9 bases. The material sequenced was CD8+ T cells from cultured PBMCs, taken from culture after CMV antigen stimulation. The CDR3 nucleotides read TGTGCCAGCAGTTTATTCGTGGAGGCTTTGACAGGGGGTATGGGAAATCAGCCCCAGCATTTT. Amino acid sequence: CASSLFVEALTGGMGNQPQHF.